This T cell receptor beta chain was obtained from a study of memory CD4+ T cells and cytomegalovirus serostatus. Background on the study: Healthy Belgian adult donors included roughly ten CMV-positive and fewer than 25 CMV-negative people. Study-level points and caveats: CD4+ memory repertoires contained about 40% of the roughly 160 reported CMV TCRbeta sequences.

Per the authors' pipeline: After removing out-of-frame reads, around 2.2 million distinct TCRbeta sequences remained. TCRdb keeps only in-frame clones here, not all; method: immunoSEQ multiplex PCR. Clone size and V and J calls were adopted from that table, with D and trimming inferred from the DNA. Counted here are 46,000 or so clones, 78% occurring once; the ten biggest clones make up 0.94%. The sort gate was single viable CD3+CD4+CD8-CD45RO+ cells for memory CD4+ T cells. For this clone: Its matching antigen is unknown.

Sequenced: memory CD4+ T cells from blood. The clonotype was recovered from an adult in good health and CMV-seronegative.

The CDR3 sequence is CSVDAGGTEAFF. The CDR3 DNA follows: TGCAGCGTTGATGCGGGGGGCACTGAAGCTTTCTTT. The gene calls are TRBV29-1 and TRBJ1-1; tentatively, D is TRBD1 (5 bases). The CDR3 sequence is 12 residues long. The germline gives CDR1 SQVTM, CDR2 ANQGSEA. The V end lost 3 bases, the J end lost 4 bases, and 9 bases lay between the germline ends.